This TCR beta chain was profiled in a study of shared clonotypes between healthy human individuals. The study, taken as a whole, reports: Investigators collected only blood, and repertoires in tissues likely differ.

Investigators divided CD4+ cells into CD45RA+ naive and CD45RA-negative memory subsets. As for this clone: What it binds is not known.

Genomic DNA (from each subset) was split evenly across several immunoSEQ plates. Profiling relied on immunoSEQ multiplex PCR, and the TCRdb table lists in-frame clones only, not all of them. The repertoire holds roughly 530,000 clones, with 90% to 96% as singletons. Sequencing was performed on naive CD4+ T cells sorted from blood. Subset defined: CD45RA+ positively selected. This clonotype originated in a woman younger than 45 in good health.

CDR3 residues: CASIRKGTDTQYF. The CDR3 nucleotides are TGTGCCAGCATTAGGAAGGGGACAGATACGCAGTATTTT. The J gene is TRBJ2-3, the V gene TRBV27, with D perhaps matching TRBD1 (5 bases). The CDR3 runs to 13 residues. Trimming stripped 7 bases from V and 3 bases from J, with 11 bases between. Germline CDR1 and CDR2: MNHEY and SMNVEV (reference sequence).